A single sample gave rise to the 28 T cell receptor beta chains below, sequenced in a study of T cell repertoires in cytomegalovirus infection. TCRdb fed the reads into MiXCR, producing one record per CDR3 protein. The sample contains some 320,000 distinct CDR3 sequences, around 9.5% of which appear only once. The sequenced sample was PBMCs. The receptors originated from a human donor in good health (CMV status not recorded). Some clones in this sample may be carry-over from other donors' samples.

There are a few counts of this clonotype. The V and J genes are TRBV25-1 and TRBJ1-1; D not resolved. The CDR3 extends over 13 amino acids. The germline V gene encodes CDR1 MGHDK and CDR2 SYGVNS. Between the trimmed V and J ends, which lost 2 bases and 3 bases, there was a span of 7 bases. The CDR3 DNA reads TGTGCCAGCAGTGAACCGGGGTACACTGAAGCTTTCTTT. Translating it yields CASSEPGYTEAFF. Complete variable domain (other parts from reference TRBV25-1 and TRBJ1-1): EADIYQTPRYLVIGTGKKITLECSQTMGHDKMYWYQQDPGMELHLIHYSYGVNSTEKGDLSSESTVSRIRTEHFPLTLESARPSHTSQYLCASSEPGYTEAFFGQGTRLTVV.

This clonotype was detected many times. The chain's CDR3 is CASSWAPTANTEAFF. CDR3 nucleotides: TGTGCCAGCAGCTGGGCCCCGACAGCGAACACTGAAGCTTTCTTT. This chain uses TRBV7-2 with TRBJ1-1; weak D call: TRBD1 (5 bases). CDR3 length: 15 residues. V was shortened by 4 bases and J by 1 base, with 13 bases between the two germline ends. Per germline, CDR1 SGHTA and CDR2 FQGNSA.

This clonotype was counted a few times. The chain joins TRBV7-6 to TRBJ1-2, with D unresolved. This CDR3 comprises 14 residues. V lost 5 bases, J lost 3 bases, and 13 bases lay in between. Germline loops: CDR1 SGHVS, CDR2 FNYEAQ. CDR3 nucleotides: TGTGCCAGCAGCCTCTCAATTTCTGACTATGGCTACACCTTC. Residues: CASSLSISDYGYTF.

This sequence joins TRBV12-3 or TRBV12-4 and TRBJ2-5, with D uncertain. This CDR3 spans 15 amino acids. Between the trimmed V and J ends, which lost 1 base and 6 bases, there was a span of 15 bases. CDR3 residues: CASSLGGSQGKTQYF. CDR3 nucleotide sequence: TGTGCCAGCAGTTTAGGGGGTAGTCAAGGGAAGACCCAGTACTTC.

Worth noting for this clonotype: The junction and the germline gene differ at one end; a read error may be behind it. The chain links TRBV9 to TRBJ2-7; possible D gene TRBD2, 6 bases. The CDR3 is made up of 15 amino acids. CDR1 is SGDLS, CDR2 YYNGEE, per germline. This CDR3 reads CASSWGGSSSHEQYF. DNA for the CDR3: TGTGCCAGCAGTTGGGGAGGCTCAAGCTCCCACGAGCAGTACTTC.

This clonotype was counted at least ten times. V gene TRBV4-3 combines with J gene TRBJ2-1; 7 bases align to TRBD1. The CDR3 extends over 16 amino acids. Per germline, CDR1 LGHNA and CDR2 YSLEER. Trimming removed 4 bases from V and 5 bases from J; junction bases left unmatched: 11. The CDR3 nucleotides are TGCGCCAGCAGCCTTTCGGGACAGCCTTTAGACAATGAGCAGTTCTTC. Its translation: CASSLSGQPLDNEQFF.

This chain connects TRBV7-8 to TRBJ1-4, with TRBD1 identical over 8 bases. J was trimmed by 4 bases and V by 5 bases; bases with no gene match: 6. Germline V gene lookup returns CDR1 SGHVS and CDR2 FQNEAQ. The CDR3 is 15 residues long. CDR3 protein: CASSPGQGFNEKLFF. For the CDR3, the DNA is TGTGCCAGCAGCCCCGGACAGGGTTTTAATGAAAAACTGTTTTTT.

This chain links TRBV5-6 with TRBJ1-5, with D possibly being TRBD1 (6 bases). Germline-derived CDR1 and CDR2 are SGHDT and YYEEEE. This CDR3 has 14 residues. V was trimmed by 1 base and J by 7 bases, leaving 12 bases between them. The CDR3 here is CASSLSGAFQPQHF. The CDR3 DNA sequence: TGTGCCAGCAGCTTGTCAGGGGCGTTCCAGCCCCAGCATTTT.

This clonotype turned up a few times. The chain joins TRBV29-1 to TRBJ2-5, with TRBD2 identical over 10 bases. This CDR3 spans 17 amino acids. The trim removed 2 bases at V and 2 bases at J, leaving 11 bases unmatched. Germline V gene sequence: CDR1 SQVTM, CDR2 ANQGSEA. The CDR3 sequence: CSVEPLLGLAEQETQYF. The CDR3 DNA reads as TGCAGCGTTGAACCCCTACTTGGACTAGCGGAACAAGAGACCCAGTACTTC.

This chain uses TRBV20-1 with TRBJ2-7; TRBD2 aligns across 7 bases. With V trimmed by 0 bases and J by 3 bases, 8 bases remained unmatched. The CDR3 extends over 15 amino acids. Germline CDR1 and CDR2: DFQATT and SNEGSKA (reference sequence). The CDR3 protein is CSARDLMASGYEQYF. CDR3 bases: TGCAGTGCTAGAGATCTTATGGCTAGCGGCTACGAGCAGTACTTC.

This clonotype has more than one count but fewer than ten. The chain joins TRBV19 to TRBJ1-1, with 7 nucleotides matching TRBD1. The CDR3 contains 13 residues. Trimming removed 10 bases from V and 2 bases from J; junction bases left unmatched: 7. Germline V gene sequence: CDR1 LNHDA, CDR2 SQIVND (reference sequence). DNA for the CDR3: TGTGCCACTTCCGACAGGGCAAACACTGAAGCTTTCTTT. This translates into CATSDRANTEAFF.

This chain joins TRBV20-1 and TRBJ2-7; 8 nucleotides agree with TRBD2. Germline trimming cut 4 bases from V and 3 bases from J; bases unmatched to any gene: 20. Germline loops: CDR1 DFQATT, CDR2 SNEGSKA (reference sequence). The CDR3 consists of 18 residues. CDR3 nucleotides: TGCAGTGCTATCTTCAAGCCTCTATTCTGGAGCGGGGGCTACGAGCAGTACTTC. It translates to CSAIFKPLFWSGGYEQYF.

This clonotype was detected many times. V and J are TRBV7-2 and TRBJ2-5, with D possibly TRBD1 on 5 matching bases. The CDR3 consists of 15 residues. Germline V lookup: CDR1 SGHTA, CDR2 FQGNSA. V was cut by 5 bases and J by 1 base, with 14 bases left in between. CDR3 amino acids: CASSRTLKIQETQYF. CDR3 bases: TGTGCCAGCAGCCGGACACTGAAGATCCAAGAGACCCAGTACTTC.

The table lists this clonotype with many counts. The V and J genes are TRBV6-1 and TRBJ2-7; 9 nucleotides align to TRBD2. Looked up from germline, CDR1 is MNHNS and CDR2 is SASEGT. The CDR3 contains 16 residues. V trimming: 2 bases; J trimming: 1 base; junction bases outside the gene matches: 6. DNA of the CDR3: TGTGCCAGCAGTGAATTTAGCGGGAGTGGGTCCTACGAGCAGTACTTC. Protein sequence: CASSEFSGSGSYEQYF.

This clonotype was counted many times. The rearrangement links TRBV19 to TRBJ1-5; no firm D call. The V gene lost 6 bases and the J gene lost 0 bases, with 12 bases spanning the gap. Germline V gene sequence: CDR1 LNHDA, CDR2 SQIVND (reference sequence). The CDR3 runs 15 residues. CDR3 loop: CASRTGMDSNQPQHF. The CDR3 DNA is TGTGCCAGTAGGACCGGGATGGATAGCAATCAGCCCCAGCATTTT.

In its sample, this clonotype was seen many times. The V gene is TRBV7-2, the J gene TRBJ1-2, with 8 bases that match TRBD1. V lost 5 bases, J lost 6 bases, and 8 bases stayed unmatched. Germline CDR1 is SGHTA and CDR2 is FQGNSA. CDR3 size: 14 residues. The CDR3 region has the DNA TGTGCCAGCAGCGAAGGCGGACAGGGTCATGGCTACACCTTC. Encoded protein: CASSEGGQGHGYTF.

This clonotype was detected only a few times. This rearrangement joins TRBV28 to TRBJ2-2; D uncertain. The germline V and J ends were trimmed by 5 bases and 6 bases, with 19 bases remaining between them. CDR1 and CDR2 from the germline V gene are MDHEN and SYDVKM. This CDR3 is built from 16 residues. CDR3 loop: CASSLDIGRISGELFF. CDR3 nucleotides: TGTGCCAGCAGTCTAGACATTGGTCGTATCTCCGGGGAGCTGTTTTTT.

This rearrangement joins TRBV5-1 to TRBJ2-1, with TRBD2 matching over 14 bases. The CDR3 is 15 amino acids. Trimming removed 7 bases from V and 6 bases from J; junction bases left unmatched: 6. Per the germline V gene, CDR1 is SGHRS and CDR2 is YFSETQ. The CDR3: CASGWTSGGTNEQFF. The CDR3 bases are TGCGCCAGCGGCTGGACTAGCGGGGGGACCAATGAGCAGTTCTTC.

This clonotype was detected ten times or more. The J gene is TRBJ2-1, the V gene TRBV7-2, with D maybe TRBD2 (6 bases). V was cut by 3 bases and J by 4 bases, with 7 bases left in between. Germline V lookup: CDR1 SGHTA, CDR2 FQGNSA. The CDR3 is 13 amino acids. The chain's CDR3 is CASSLRGYNEQFF. DNA for the CDR3: TGTGCCAGCAGCTTGCGGGGTTACAATGAGCAGTTCTTC.

This clonotype was detected a few times. V gene TRBV27 combines with J gene TRBJ2-1; the D is unclear. The CDR3 is 14 amino acids. Trimming stripped 9 bases from V and 6 bases from J, with 18 bases between. CDR1 and CDR2 from the germline V gene are MNHEY and SMNVEV (reference sequence). CDR3 coding DNA: TGTGCCAGTTCGGTGAGACTGGCTCCCAATGAGCAGTTCTTC. Its translation: CASSVRLAPNEQFF.

This clonotype was seen a handful of times. The chain employs TRBV12-3 or TRBV12-4 and TRBJ1-5; D possibly corresponds to TRBD1 (6 bases). Trimming cost V 1 base and J 5 bases, with 15 bases left between them. CDR3 size: 16 residues. CDR3 sequence: CASSLGRQALYQPQHF. CDR3 DNA: TGTGCCAGCAGTTTAGGGAGACAGGCACTTTATCAGCCCCAGCATTTT.

This clonotype has only a few counts. This chain joins TRBV3-1 and TRBJ2-1; 11 bases align to TRBD2. Trimming at V came to 3 bases and at J to 3 bases, leaving 13 bases not matched to a gene. The CDR3 length is 19 residues. Germline values: CDR1 LGHDT, CDR2 YNNKEL (reference sequence). The CDR3: CASSHPRLAGLEFYNEQFF. The DNA for the CDR3 is TGTGCCAGCAGCCACCCCAGACTAGCGGGACTTGAATTCTACAATGAGCAGTTCTTC.

A remark on this clonotype: An end of the junction does not agree with germline; a read error may underlie this. The chain is built from TRBV20-1 and TRBJ2-1; 9 bases match TRBD2. The CDR3 has 17 amino acids. CDR1 is DFQATT, CDR2 SNEGSKA, per germline (reference sequence). The CDR3 region is CSASYPAGGYFYSEQFF. The CDR3 bases are TGCAGTGCTAGTTACCCGGCGGGGGGGTATTTTTACAGTGAGCAGTTCTTC.

Only one count was recorded for this clonotype. The rearrangement uses TRBV11-2 and TRBJ2-4, with unresolved D. The CDR3 sequence is 13 residues long. The germline V and J ends were trimmed by 1 base and 3 bases, with 4 bases remaining between them. Germline lookup yields CDR1 SGHAT and CDR2 FQNNGV. The CDR3, as DNA: TGTGCCAGCAGCTTAGGGCACAAAAACATTCAGTACTTC. This gives the protein CASSLGHKNIQYF.

The chain uses TRBV7-9 and TRBJ2-7, with 10 bases matching TRBD1. V was clipped by 2 bases and J by 6 bases; unmatched bases: 7. Germline CDR1 and CDR2: SEHNR and FQNEAQ (reference sequence). This CDR3 contains 15 residues. The DNA of the CDR3 is TGTGCCAGCAGCTTACCCACGGACAGGGGGGGCGAGCAGTACTTC. It is translated as CASSLPTDRGGEQYF. The full variable domain, rest sourced from reference TRBV7-9 and TRBJ2-7, is DTGVSQNPRHKITKRGQNVTFRCDPISEHNRLYWYRQTLGQGPEFLTYFQNEAQLEKSRLLSDRFSAERPKGSFSTLEIQRTEQGDSAMYLCASSLPTDRGGEQYFGPGTRLTVT.

This chain joins TRBV5-1 and TRBJ2-3, with TRBD2 identical over 7 bases. With V trimmed by 4 bases and J by 4 bases, 9 bases remained unmatched. This CDR3 has 15 residues. CDR1 is SGHRS and CDR2 is YFSETQ in the germline V gene. In DNA, the CDR3 is TGCGCCAGCAGCCTGCGAGGACTAGAAGCAGATACGCAGTATTTT. It codes for CASSLRGLEADTQYF.

In its sample, this clonotype was seen a few times. This chain uses TRBV30 with TRBJ2-5; possibly TRBD1 or TRBD2 for D (5 bases each). Trimming left V 2 bases short and J 3 bases short, with 13 bases between. From germline, CDR1 is GTSNPN and CDR2 SVGIG (reference sequence). This CDR3 comprises 14 residues. As DNA, the CDR3 is TGTGCCTGGAGTCCGGGACCCCTGGAAGAGACCCAGTACTTC. Translation gives CAWSPGPLEETQYF.

This chain connects TRBV7-8 to TRBJ1-1; a possible D gene is TRBD1 (5 bases). The germline CDR1 and CDR2 sequences are SGHVS and FQNEAQ. This CDR3 spans 13 amino acids. The V gene lost 1 base and the J gene lost 7 bases, with 10 bases spanning the gap. The CDR3 is CASSLDRGDEAFF. The CDR3 region has the DNA TGTGCCAGCAGCTTAGATCGGGGGGATGAAGCTTTCTTT.